These T cell receptor beta chains were read from a single sample in a study of human T cells and chemical hapten exposure. Each CDR3 protein is one row after TCRdb ran MiXCR on the RACE reads. The table has around 360,000 distinct CDR3 sequences, around 6% seen once; the top ten hold over 5.5%. The sequenced sample was whole blood, obtained in connection with sensitization to the hapten diphenylcyclopropenone (DPC). The source is a woman aged 18-29 years with alopecia areata. Some clones in this sample may be carry-over from other donors' samples. The CDR3 runs from the conserved cysteine through the conserved F or W. The order of the fields is V gene, clone size, J gene, D gene, CDR3 DNA, CDR3 protein. The D gene is left open where the match is weak. Some rows have no size entry. The others give once, few or many, or a class for an expanded clone.

V gene: TRBV6-1
clone size: NA
J gene: TRBJ2-7
D gene: TRBD1
CDR3 DNA: TGTGCCAGCAGACTACATTCAGGGGGCTACGAGCAGTACTTC
CDR3 protein: CASRLHSGGYEQYF

V gene: TRBV20-1
clone size: NA
J gene: TRBJ1-2
D gene: NA
CDR3 DNA: TGCAGTGCTAGAGATTTCGGCACCTATGGCTACACCTTC
CDR3 protein: CSARDFGTYGYTF

V gene: TRBV5-1
clone size: once
J gene: TRBJ2-3
D gene: TRBD2
CDR3 DNA: TGCGCCAGCAGCTTGGGACTACTAGCGGGGGGCGCGGAGGGAGATACGCAGTATTTT
CDR3 protein: CASSLGLLAGGAEGDTQYF

V gene: TRBV28
clone size: NA
J gene: TRBJ2-3
D gene: NA
CDR3 DNA: TGTGCCAGCAGTCCATCACTAGGACGCACAGATACGCAGTATTTT
CDR3 protein: CASSPSLGRTDTQYF

V gene: TRBV5-1
clone size: NA
J gene: TRBJ2-1
D gene: NA
CDR3 DNA: TGCGCCAGCAGCTTGGCCCCCCACGGGGATGAGCAGTTCTTC
CDR3 protein: CASSLAPHGDEQFF

V gene: TRBV12-3/TRBV12-4
clone size: many
J gene: TRBJ2-7
D gene: NA
CDR3 DNA: TGTGCCAGCAGTTTACGGGCAATCTACGAGCAGTACTTC
CDR3 protein: CASSLRAIYEQYF

V gene: TRBV5-1
clone size: few
J gene: TRBJ1-1
D gene: NA
CDR3 DNA: TGCGCCAGCAGCTCTCTGGCGGGGCCTGAAGCTTTCTTT
CDR3 protein: CASSSLAGPEAFF

V gene: TRBV28
clone size: NA
J gene: TRBJ1-4
D gene: NA
CDR3 DNA: TGTGCCAGCAGTAGGGGACACCTCGGTAGGGAAAAACTGTTTTTT
CDR3 protein: CASSRGHLGREKLFF

V gene: TRBV28
clone size: few
J gene: TRBJ2-3
D gene: TRBD1
CDR3 DNA: TGTGCCAGCACTACTATGACGGCAGGGGGTTCCCAGTATTTT
CDR3 protein: CASTTMTAGGSQYF

V gene: TRBV29-1
clone size: NA
J gene: TRBJ1-1
D gene: NA
CDR3 DNA: TGCAGCGTTGAGGATTTCGGGCGGGGGGAAGCTTTCTTT
CDR3 protein: CSVEDFGRGEAFF

V gene: TRBV7-2
clone size: many
J gene: TRBJ1-5
D gene: NA
CDR3 DNA: TGTGCCAGCAGCTTAAACGCTCCGGTGGGGTATAGCAATCAGCCCCAGCATTTT
CDR3 protein: CASSLNAPVGYSNQPQHF

V gene: TRBV5-6
clone size: NA
J gene: TRBJ1-3
D gene: NA
CDR3 DNA: TGTGCCAGCAGCGCAGGGTTTGGAAACACCATATATTTT
CDR3 protein: CASSAGFGNTIYF

V gene: TRBV27
clone size: NA
J gene: TRBJ2-6
D gene: NA
CDR3 DNA: TGTGCCAGCAGTTCCGTGGCCAACGTCCTGACTTTC
CDR3 protein: CASSSVANVLTF

V gene: TRBV3-1
clone size: many
J gene: TRBJ1-5
D gene: NA
CDR3 DNA: TGTGCCAGCAGCCAAGCCCCGTCTGGACAGCCCCAGCATTTT
CDR3 protein: CASSQAPSGQPQHF

V gene: TRBV11-2
clone size: NA
J gene: TRBJ2-5
D gene: TRBD2
CDR3 DNA: TGTGCCAGCGCTTCAGTGCTACGGGGGGGGCGCGGCGAGACCCAGTACTTC
CDR3 protein: CASASVLRGGRGETQYF

V gene: TRBV7-2
clone size: NA
J gene: TRBJ2-1
D gene: TRBD2
CDR3 DNA: TGTGCCAGCAGCTTAGATGGGGGGGTCTACAATGAGCAGTTCTTC
CDR3 protein: CASSLDGGVYNEQFF

V gene: TRBV6-2/TRBV6-3
clone size: NA
J gene: TRBJ1-2
D gene: TRBD1
CDR3 DNA: TGTGCCAGCAGTTACGATGTTGGTGACAGGGCTGATGGCTACACCTTC
CDR3 protein: CASSYDVGDRADGYTF

V gene: TRBV7-9
clone size: NA
J gene: TRBJ1-1
D gene: NA
CDR3 DNA: TGTGCCAGCAGCCTAGCAGGGCTGGGTGAAGCTTTCTTT
CDR3 protein: CASSLAGLGEAFF

V gene: TRBV10-3
clone size: NA
J gene: TRBJ2-7
D gene: NA
CDR3 DNA: TGTGCCATCAGTGAGTCCGGGGGCTCGGGTTCTTACGAGCAGTACTTC
CDR3 protein: CAISESGGSGSYEQYF

V gene: TRBV28
clone size: NA
J gene: TRBJ1-2
D gene: TRBD1
CDR3 DNA: TGTGCCAGCAGTTTACGACAGGGGATTAAGAACTATGGCTACACCTTC
CDR3 protein: CASSLRQGIKNYGYTF

V gene: TRBV12-3/TRBV12-4
clone size: many
J gene: TRBJ1-2
D gene: TRBD1
CDR3 DNA: TGTGCCAGCACTTTGGAGACAGGGGGAGACTATGGCTACACCTTC
CDR3 protein: CASTLETGGDYGYTF

V gene: TRBV13
clone size: few
J gene: TRBJ1-1
D gene: NA
CDR3 DNA: TGTGCCAGCAGCTTTGTAGGGACATTAAACACTGAAGCTTTCTTT
CDR3 protein: CASSFVGTLNTEAFF

V gene: TRBV7-9
clone size: many
J gene: TRBJ1-1
D gene: NA
CDR3 DNA: TGTGCCAGCAGCTCCCCCCGGACAGCCATGAACACTGAAGCTTTCTTT
CDR3 protein: CASSSPRTAMNTEAFF

V gene: TRBV5-6
clone size: NA
J gene: TRBJ2-7
D gene: TRBD1
CDR3 DNA: TGTGCCAGCAGCGGAGCAGGACAGGGGGATTACGAGCAGTACTTC
CDR3 protein: CASSGAGQGDYEQYF

V gene: TRBV5-1
clone size: NA
J gene: TRBJ1-4
D gene: NA
CDR3 DNA: TGCGCCAGCAGCTGGGACATCTCGACTAATGAAAAACTGTTTTTT
CDR3 protein: CASSWDISTNEKLFF

V gene: TRBV7-2
clone size: few
J gene: TRBJ2-5
D gene: NA
CDR3 DNA: TGTGCCAGCAGCCCCGGGACTCGAGGTCTGACCCAGTACTTC
CDR3 protein: CASSPGTRGLTQYF

V gene: TRBV5-1
clone size: many
J gene: TRBJ2-3
D gene: TRBD1
CDR3 DNA: TGCGCCAGCAGCTTGGAGGGGACAGGGGGCCCAGATACGCAGTATTTT
CDR3 protein: CASSLEGTGGPDTQYF

V gene: TRBV12-5
clone size: NA
J gene: TRBJ1-2
D gene: NA
CDR3 DNA: TGTGCTAGTGGTTTTGAGGGCAGAGGGAACTATGGCTACACCTTC
CDR3 protein: CASGFEGRGNYGYTF

V gene: TRBV5-6
clone size: few
J gene: TRBJ1-1
D gene: TRBD1
CDR3 DNA: TGTGCCAGCAGCTTTCAAGTCCAAAGGGGGCTGAGCACTGAAGCTTTCTTT
CDR3 protein: CASSFQVQRGLSTEAFF

V gene: TRBV5-5
clone size: few
J gene: TRBJ2-2
D gene: NA
CDR3 DNA: TGTGCCAGCAGCTTAGGACTCCCAGGTGGCGGGGAGCTGTTTTTT
CDR3 protein: CASSLGLPGGGELFF

V gene: TRBV25-1
clone size: NA
J gene: TRBJ2-7
D gene: NA
CDR3 DNA: TGTGCCAGCACCCAAGGCGGGGGCGGGTACGAGCAGTACTTC
CDR3 protein: CASTQGGGGYEQYF

V gene: TRBV11-2
clone size: NA
J gene: TRBJ2-3
D gene: NA
CDR3 DNA: TGTGCCAGCAGCTCCAACATACTTACAGGGACAGATACGCAGTATTTT
CDR3 protein: CASSSNILTGTDTQYF

V gene: TRBV11-3
clone size: few
J gene: TRBJ2-7
D gene: NA
CDR3 DNA: TGTGCCAGCAGCCACGACTCCTACGAGCAGTACTTC
CDR3 protein: CASSHDSYEQYF

V gene: TRBV6-2/TRBV6-3
clone size: once
J gene: TRBJ1-1
D gene: NA
CDR3 DNA: TGTGCCAGCAGTTCGCACGGGCCTCGGGAGACTGAAGCTTTCTTT
CDR3 protein: CASSSHGPRETEAFF

V gene: TRBV12-3/TRBV12-4
clone size: few
J gene: TRBJ1-3
D gene: NA
CDR3 DNA: TGTGCCAGCAGTCTCCATCAGACCGACACCATATATTTT
CDR3 protein: CASSLHQTDTIYF

V gene: TRBV14
clone size: few
J gene: TRBJ2-5
D gene: TRBD2
CDR3 DNA: TGTGCCAGCAGCCGTAAGCGGGGGGGCCCCCCCAAATCCCTGCAAGAGACCCAGTACTTC
CDR3 protein: CASSRKRGGPPKSLQETQYF

V gene: TRBV25-1
clone size: few
J gene: TRBJ2-3
D gene: NA
CDR3 DNA: TGTGCCAGCAGTGAATTTAGGGGGTCTAGCACAGATACGCAGTATTTT
CDR3 protein: CASSEFRGSSTDTQYF

V gene: TRBV7-3
clone size: many
J gene: TRBJ2-1
D gene: TRBD1
CDR3 DNA: TGTGCCAGCAGCCAAGGACAGGGTCGCTACAATGAGCAGTTCTTC
CDR3 protein: CASSQGQGRYNEQFF

V gene: TRBV20-1
clone size: few
J gene: TRBJ1-6
D gene: TRBD1
CDR3 DNA: TGCAGTGCCTCCTGGACAGGGGGCCTCCTCGATCCACCCCTCCACTTT
CDR3 protein: CSASWTGGLLDPPLHF

V gene: TRBV28
clone size: many
J gene: TRBJ1-1
D gene: NA
CDR3 DNA: TGTGCCAGCAGCTACCGGGACACCACTGAAGCTTTCTTT
CDR3 protein: CASSYRDTTEAFF

V gene: TRBV5-1
clone size: many
J gene: TRBJ1-2
D gene: NA
CDR3 DNA: TGCGCCAGCGCCTTGACCATCTATGGCTACACCTTC
CDR3 protein: CASALTIYGYTF

V gene: TRBV12-3/TRBV12-4
clone size: NA
J gene: TRBJ2-2
D gene: TRBD1
CDR3 DNA: TGTGCCAGCAGTATCCGGGACAGGGTGAACACCGGGGAGCTGTTTTTT
CDR3 protein: CASSIRDRVNTGELFF

V gene: TRBV7-8
clone size: NA
J gene: TRBJ2-3
D gene: TRBD2
CDR3 DNA: TGTGCCAGCAGCCCGAGAACTAGCGGGGGCTCAGATACGCAGTATTTT
CDR3 protein: CASSPRTSGGSDTQYF

V gene: TRBV27
clone size: NA
J gene: TRBJ2-7
D gene: NA
CDR3 DNA: TGTGCCAGCAGTTATTCCGTACGGGCGAGACAGGTAACCTACGAGCAGTACTTC
CDR3 protein: CASSYSVRARQVTYEQYF

V gene: TRBV5-4
clone size: NA
J gene: TRBJ2-7
D gene: TRBD1
CDR3 DNA: TGTGCCAGCAGCCGCCGGGACAGCGTAAGCTACGAGCAGTACTTC
CDR3 protein: CASSRRDSVSYEQYF

V gene: TRBV7-3
clone size: NA
J gene: TRBJ2-3
D gene: NA
CDR3 DNA: TGTGCCAGCAGCTCGTACTACACAGATACGCAGTATTTT
CDR3 protein: CASSSYYTDTQYF